Many counts were recorded for the clone carrying this T cell receptor (beta chain). Sample collection consisted of 5 to 7.5 milliliters of peripheral blood drawn at each of two time points. Trimming left V 3 bases short and J 1 base short, with 11 bases between. The germline CDR1 and CDR2 sequences are KGHSH and LQKENI. CDR3 length equals 15 residues. These data come from a study of prognosis after radiotherapy for stage I lung cancer. Study-level background: Median age was around 70 years (about 53 to 85) among about 12 men and a handful of women. No significant progression was observed in 15 patients, whereas a few developed distant metastases a median of 7 months after radiotherapy.

The TCR beta CDR3 region was amplified from genomic DNA, with two rounds of multiplex PCR being used for the amplification. Primers specific to each TRBV and TRBJ gene drove first-round PCR. One entry per CDR3 protein, called by TCRdb with MiXCR from the multiplex PCR reads. The repertoire consists of 25,000 to 35,000 distinct CDR3 sequences, with around 30% occurring once and the leading ten covering around 35%. The material sequenced was PBMCs, taken before or after stereotactic body radiation therapy (not recorded which). The sequence derives from a donor aged 50 or older with non-small cell lung cancer. The chain joins TRBV18 to TRBJ2-3; D unresolved. The CDR3 DNA follows: TGTGCCAGCTCACCTGGGTCAGAGCGCACAGATACGCAGTATTTT. Protein product: CASSPGSERTDTQYF.